These T cell receptor beta chains were read from a single sample in a study of T cell changes during pregnancy in multiple sclerosis. Repertoires were generated with immunoSEQ multiplex PCR, while TCRdb's copy carries only in-frame clones and drops some. The sample consists of approximately 84,000 clones, around 94% of them appearing once. The sequenced sample was peripheral blood, obtained in the second trimester of pregnancy. These receptors came from a female donor in good health, enrolled as a control in a pregnancy study. Each CDR3 is given with its conserved first and last residue. D genes are given only for firm matches. Clone size is stated in some rows and not others, as once, few, many or a class when expanded.

V gene	clone size	D gene	J gene	CDR3 protein	CDR3 DNA
TRBV5-1	NA	TRBD2	TRBJ2-1	CASSLISGSFNEQFF	TGCGCCAGCAGCTTGATAAGCGGGAGTTTCAATGAGCAGTTCTTC
TRBV11-2	NA	TRBD1	TRBJ2-1	CASSSNRDRGSEQFF	TGTGCCAGCAGCTCCAACCGGGACAGGGGTAGTGAGCAGTTCTTC
TRBV6-1	NA	NA	TRBJ2-5	CASSGGTRQETQYF	TGTGCCAGCAGTGGAGGGACTCGTCAAGAGACCCAGTACTTC
TRBV4-1	NA	TRBD1	TRBJ2-5	CASSQGQGAYQETQYF	TGCGCCAGCAGCCAAGGACAGGGCGCGTACCAAGAGACCCAGTACTTC
TRBV2	NA	NA	TRBJ1-2	CAVLARRGYTF	TGTGCCGTTTTGGCCAGGCGTGGCTACACCTTC
TRBV6-1	once	NA	TRBJ2-3	CASRIRQVTDTQYF	TGTGCCAGCAGGATAAGGCAGGTCACAGATACGCAGTATTTT
TRBV2	NA	NA	TRBJ2-1	CASNYRLEGSDEQFF	TGTGCCAGCAACTATCGACTAGAGGGCTCCGATGAGCAGTTCTTC
TRBV2	NA	TRBD2	TRBJ2-1	CASSEAALAGVWGDEQFF	TGTGCCAGCAGTGAAGCGGCGCTAGCGGGAGTTTGGGGGGATGAGCAGTTCTTC
TRBV6-5	NA	NA	TRBJ2-7	CASSQGGGYEQYF	TGTGCCAGCAGTCAGGGGGGAGGCTACGAGCAGTACTTC
TRBV2	NA	NA	TRBJ2-7	CASRLTYEQYF	TGTGCCAGCAGATTAACCTACGAGCAGTACTTC
TRBV29-1	once	TRBD2	TRBJ2-1	CSVVLLAASYNEQFF	TGCAGCGTTGTGTTGCTAGCGGCCTCCTACAATGAGCAGTTCTTC
TRBV5-1	NA	NA	TRBJ1-5	CASSLRSNQPQHF	TGCGCCAGCAGCTTGCGGAGCAATCAGCCCCAGCATTTT
TRBV2	NA	TRBD1	TRBJ2-2	CASSLRPGQGRAGELFF	TGTGCCAGCTCCTTGCGTCCGGGACAGGGACGCGCCGGGGAGCTGTTTTTT
TRBV5-1	NA	NA	TRBJ2-3	CASSLEGVGADTQYF	TGCGCCAGCAGCTTGGAGGGGGTCGGGGCAGATACGCAGTATTTT
TRBV2	once	NA	TRBJ1-1	CASSGGPGNTEAFF	TGTGCCAGCAGCGGCGGTCCGGGGAACACTGAAGCTTTCTTT
TRBV7-2	NA	NA	TRBJ2-2	CASSFSGDTGELFF	TGTGCCAGCAGCTTCTCGGGGGACACCGGGGAGCTGTTTTTT
TRBV15	NA	NA	TRBJ2-7	CATRLDSENYEQYF	TGTGCCACCAGGCTAGACTCGGAGAACTACGAGCAGTACTTC
TRBV25-1	NA	NA	TRBJ2-3	CASSEPDTFRTDTQYF	TGTGCCAGCAGTGAACCCGACACATTTCGCACAGATACGCAGTATTTT
TRBV28	once	TRBD1	TRBJ1-2	CASSSPGGQGQSYGYTF	TGTGCCAGCAGTTCCCCCGGGGGACAGGGACAGTCCTATGGCTACACCTTC
TRBV9	NA	TRBD1	TRBJ2-3	CASSVGNRGYTDTQYF	TGTGCCAGCAGCGTAGGAAACAGGGGGTACACAGATACGCAGTATTTT
TRBV2	NA	TRBD1	TRBJ1-1	CASRRDRNTEAFF	TGTGCCAGCAGGAGGGACAGGAACACTGAAGCTTTCTTT
TRBV19	NA	TRBD2	TRBJ2-1	CASRRTPAGAENEQFF	TGTGCCAGTAGAAGGACCCCAGCGGGAGCGGAGAATGAGCAGTTCTTC
TRBV5-1	NA	NA	TRBJ2-1	CASSFVPSSYNEQFF	TGCGCCAGCAGCTTCGTTCCGAGCTCCTACAATGAGCAGTTCTTC
TRBV4-1	NA	TRBD2	TRBJ2-5	CASSQDGREGTQYF	TGCGCCAGCAGCCAAGATGGCAGGGAGGGGACCCAGTACTTC
TRBV5-6	NA	NA	TRBJ1-5	CASTVWGGNQPQHF	TGTGCCAGCACCGTTTGGGGGGGCAATCAGCCCCAGCATTTT
TRBV28	NA	TRBD2	TRBJ2-7	CASHQGLKIYEQYF	TGTGCCAGCCACCAGGGACTAAAAATCTACGAGCAGTACTTC
TRBV4-1	once	NA	TRBJ1-3	CASSLTAVGNTIYF	TGCGCCAGCAGCCTGACAGCAGTCGGAAACACCATATATTTT
TRBV19	NA	TRBD1	TRBJ1-1	CASSHNPGTGRTEAFF	TGTGCCAGTAGTCATAACCCCGGGACAGGGAGAACTGAAGCTTTCTTT
TRBV5-5	NA	NA	TRBJ1-1	CASSLVGLKAFF	TGTGCCAGCAGCTTGGTCGGTCTTAAGGCTTTCTTT